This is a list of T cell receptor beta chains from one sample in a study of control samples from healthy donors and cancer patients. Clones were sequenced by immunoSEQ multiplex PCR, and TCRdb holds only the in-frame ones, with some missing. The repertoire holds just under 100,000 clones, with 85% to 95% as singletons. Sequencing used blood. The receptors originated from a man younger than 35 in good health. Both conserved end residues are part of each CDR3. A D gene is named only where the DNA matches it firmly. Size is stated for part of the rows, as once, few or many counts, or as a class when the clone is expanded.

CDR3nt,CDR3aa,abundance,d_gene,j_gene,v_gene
TGTGCTGAGGCGGGGGGGCCCGGAGAGACCCAGTACTTC,CAEAGGPGETQYF,NA,TRBD2,TRBJ2-5,TRBV28
TGTGCCATCAGTGATGGGGGGCATCTGAATCAGCCCCAGCATTTT,CAISDGGHLNQPQHF,once,NA,TRBJ1-5,TRBV10-3
TGTGCCAGCAGTGACAACCAGGGCTACACGGAGACCCAGTACTTC,CASSDNQGYTETQYF,NA,NA,TRBJ2-5,TRBV7-8
TGTGCCAGCAGTGGGGGCGGGATGAACACTGAAGCTTTCTTT,CASSGGGMNTEAFF,NA,NA,TRBJ1-1,TRBV28
TGTGCCAGCAGCTCCCCGGGCGGAGGCTACACCTTC,CASSSPGGGYTF,NA,NA,TRBJ1-2,TRBV11-2
TGTGCCAGCAGCGAACCAGGGCGTGAGCAGTTCTTC,CASSEPGREQFF,NA,NA,TRBJ2-1,TRBV7-3
TGTGCCAGCAGCCTTGTTGGAGGTGGTGGCTACACCTTC,CASSLVGGGGYTF,NA,NA,TRBJ1-2,TRBV27
TGCGCCAGCCACATGGGGGCGGATACGCAGTATTTT,CASHMGADTQYF,NA,NA,TRBJ2-3,TRBV5-1
TGTGCCAGCAGCTCCGGGGGGGACTATGGCTACACCTTC,CASSSGGDYGYTF,NA,NA,TRBJ1-2,TRBV7-9
TGTGCCAGCAGTGAATATGTCGGGGGGGCCTACGAGCAGTACTTC,CASSEYVGGAYEQYF,NA,TRBD2,TRBJ2-7,TRBV25-1
TGTGCCAGCAGTTCTCTAGGATCCGGGGAGCTGTTTTTT,CASSSLGSGELFF,NA,NA,TRBJ2-2,TRBV6-6
TGTGCCAGCAGCCAAGATCCTGTGGCGGGGATAAGTGGCGAGGACAATGGCTACACCTTC,CASSQDPVAGISGEDNGYTF,NA,NA,TRBJ1-2,TRBV3-1/TRBV3-2
TGTGCCAGCAGTGATCTCCAGGTCATGAACACTGAAGCTTTCTTT,CASSDLQVMNTEAFF,few,NA,TRBJ1-1,TRBV27
TGTGCCAGCAAGGAGGGAGGGGGCTCTAACTATGGCTACACCTTC,CASKEGGGSNYGYTF,NA,TRBD1,TRBJ1-2,TRBV2
TGTGCCAGCAGCTTGGAGGCCGAAGAACCGGGCACAGATACGCAGTATTTT,CASSLEAEEPGTDTQYF,NA,NA,TRBJ2-3,TRBV5-4
TGTGCCAGCAGTGTGGCAGGTGGGGAGGGCAATCAGCCCCAGCATTTT,CASSVAGGEGNQPQHF,NA,NA,TRBJ1-5,TRBV6-1
TGCAGCGTGAGGGAGGACGGCAATCAGCCCCAGCATTTT,CSVREDGNQPQHF,NA,NA,TRBJ1-5,TRBV29-1
TGTGCCAGCAGCCCTCACTCCGACTCGTCCTACAATGAGCAGTTCTTC,CASSPHSDSSYNEQFF,NA,NA,TRBJ2-1,TRBV3-1/TRBV3-2
TGCGCCAGCAGCCAAGAGCTCCAGGGTACGGGTGAAGCTTTCTTT,CASSQELQGTGEAFF,NA,NA,TRBJ1-1,TRBV4-3
TGCGCCAGCAGCCTTCACAGGTCGGCCGGGAACACTGAAGCTTTCTTT,CASSLHRSAGNTEAFF,NA,NA,TRBJ1-1,TRBV5-1
TGTGCCAGCAGCCGCAGGGACAATTCACCCCTCCACTTT,CASSRRDNSPLHF,NA,NA,TRBJ1-6,TRBV11-2
TGTGCCACCAGCAGAGATGGGCCCGGCGGAGTCACAGATACGCAGTATTTT,CATSRDGPGGVTDTQYF,NA,NA,TRBJ2-3,TRBV15
TGTGCCAGCAGTACCCCTAGCGGGGGCCAAGAGACCCAGTACTTC,CASSTPSGGQETQYF,NA,TRBD2,TRBJ2-5,TRBV2
TGTGCCAGCAGTTTCACAGGGGGTCAGCCCCAGCATTTT,CASSFTGGQPQHF,NA,TRBD1,TRBJ1-5,TRBV6-5
TGTGCCAGCAGTGAACCTAAAGGGGTCTGGCCCTACAATGAGCAGTTCTTC,CASSEPKGVWPYNEQFF,NA,NA,TRBJ2-1,TRBV25-1
TGTGCCAGCAGCTGGCGGAGTGGAAACACCATATATTTT,CASSWRSGNTIYF,NA,NA,TRBJ1-3,TRBV11-2
TGTGCCAGCAGCTTAGAAGCAGGGCAGGAGACCCAGTACTTC,CASSLEAGQETQYF,NA,NA,TRBJ2-5,TRBV13